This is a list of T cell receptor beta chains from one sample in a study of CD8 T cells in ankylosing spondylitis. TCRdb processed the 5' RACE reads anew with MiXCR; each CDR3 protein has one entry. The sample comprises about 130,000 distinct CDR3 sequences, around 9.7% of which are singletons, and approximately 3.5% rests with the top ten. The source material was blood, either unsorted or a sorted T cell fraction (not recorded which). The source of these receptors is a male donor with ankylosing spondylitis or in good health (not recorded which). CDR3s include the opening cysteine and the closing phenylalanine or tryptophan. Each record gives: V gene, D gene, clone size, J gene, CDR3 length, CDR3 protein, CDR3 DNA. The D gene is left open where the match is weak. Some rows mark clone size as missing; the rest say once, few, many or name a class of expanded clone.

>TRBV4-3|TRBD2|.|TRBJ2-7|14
CASSQAGAGYEQYF
TGCGCCAGCAGCCAAGCGGGAGCGGGGTACGAGCAGTACTTC
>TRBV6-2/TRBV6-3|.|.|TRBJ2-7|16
CASSYGTAGPPYEQYF
TGTGCCAGCAGTTACGGGACAGCGGGTCCGCCCTACGAGCAGTACTTC
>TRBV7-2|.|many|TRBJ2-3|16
CASTNQGGGSTDTQYF
TGTGCCAGCACCAACCAAGGGGGGGGAAGCACAGATACGCAGTATTTT
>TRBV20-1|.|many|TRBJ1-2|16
CSATRDGETMMDGYTF
TGCAGTGCTACTAGGGACGGGGAAACTATGATGGATGGCTACACCTTC
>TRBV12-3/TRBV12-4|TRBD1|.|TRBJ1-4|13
CASRTGGSEKLFF
TGTGCCAGCAGGACAGGGGGCTCGGAAAAACTGTTTTTT
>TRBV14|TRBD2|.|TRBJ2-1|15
CASSQDRGTIYEQFF
TGTGCCAGCAGCCAAGATCGCGGGACTATTTATGAGCAGTTCTTC
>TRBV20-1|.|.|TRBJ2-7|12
CSARGLVREQYF
TGCAGTGCAAGAGGCCTGGTAAGGGAGCAGTACTTC
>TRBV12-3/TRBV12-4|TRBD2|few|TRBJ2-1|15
CASSFDSAGEVEQFF
TGTGCCAGCAGTTTTGATTCGGCGGGAGAGGTTGAGCAGTTCTTC
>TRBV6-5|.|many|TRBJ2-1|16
CASSYSARGPYNEQFF
TGTGCCAGCAGTTACTCGGCCAGGGGACCCTACAATGAGCAGTTCTTC
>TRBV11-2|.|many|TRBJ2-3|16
CASSLVTQGMTDTQYF
TGTGCCAGCAGCTTAGTAACTCAGGGTATGACAGATACGCAGTATTTT
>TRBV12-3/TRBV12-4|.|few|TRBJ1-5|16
CASSFQASGGNQPQHF
TGTGCCAGCAGTTTTCAGGCTTCAGGGGGCAATCAGCCCCAGCATTTT
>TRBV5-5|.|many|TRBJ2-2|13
CASSLPYTGELFF
TGTGCCAGCAGCCTACCCTACACCGGGGAGCTGTTTTTT
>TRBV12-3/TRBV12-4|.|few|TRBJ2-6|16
CASRGPGPSGANVLTF
TGTGCCAGCAGGGGTCCGGGACCCTCTGGGGCCAACGTCCTGACTTTC
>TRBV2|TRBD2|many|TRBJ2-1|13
CASSELAANEQFF
TGTGCCAGCAGTGAGCTAGCGGCCAATGAGCAGTTCTTC
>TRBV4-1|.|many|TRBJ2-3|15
CASSQDGTSTDTQYF
TGCGCCAGCAGCCAAGACGGGACTAGCACAGATACGCAGTATTTT
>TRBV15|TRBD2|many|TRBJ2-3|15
CATSSLAGAADTQYF
TGTGCCACCAGCAGTCTAGCGGGAGCGGCAGATACGCAGTATTTT
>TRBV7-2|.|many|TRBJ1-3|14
CASSFGLGGNTIYF
TGTGCCAGCAGCTTCGGCCTGGGGGGAAACACCATATATTTT
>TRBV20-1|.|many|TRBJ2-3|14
CSAPMTSRDDTQYF
TGCAGTGCCCCCATGACGAGCAGGGATGATACGCAGTATTTT
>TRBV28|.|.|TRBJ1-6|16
CASSLPSGNDGVTLHF
TGTGCCAGCAGTTTACCATCGGGGAATGACGGAGTCACCCTCCACTTT
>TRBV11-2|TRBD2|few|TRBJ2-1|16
CASSSLAGTVYNEQFF
TGTGCCAGCAGCTCACTAGCGGGAACAGTCTACAATGAGCAGTTCTTC
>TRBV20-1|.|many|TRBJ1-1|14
CSARPLGGGTEAFF
TGCAGTGCTAGACCGCTCGGGGGGGGGACTGAAGCTTTCTTT
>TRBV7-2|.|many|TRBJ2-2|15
CASSQGTHQGGELFF
TGTGCCAGCAGCCAAGGGACACATCAGGGCGGGGAGCTGTTTTTT
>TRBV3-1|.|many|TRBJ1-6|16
CASSQDGLQRYSPLHF
TGTGCCAGCAGCCAAGATGGTTTACAGCGATATTCACCCCTCCACTTT
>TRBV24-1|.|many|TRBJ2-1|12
CATSVFHIEQFF
TGTGCCACCAGTGTGTTTCATATAGAGCAGTTCTTC
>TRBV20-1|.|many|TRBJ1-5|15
CSARSGRIANQPQHF
TGCAGTGCTAGGTCGGGGAGGATAGCAAATCAGCCCCAGCATTTT
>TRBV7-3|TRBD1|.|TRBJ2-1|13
CASRDRFVFEQFF
TGTGCCTCCAGGGACAGGTTCGTTTTCGAGCAGTTCTTC
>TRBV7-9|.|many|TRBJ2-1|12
CASSLVDTEQFF
TGTGCCAGCAGCTTGGTGGATACTGAGCAGTTCTTC
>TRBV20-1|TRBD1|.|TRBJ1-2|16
CSARILRGTGESGYTF
TGCAGTGCTAGAATTCTGAGAGGGACAGGGGAGAGTGGCTACACCTTC
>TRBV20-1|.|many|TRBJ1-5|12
CSAGRLDQPQHF
TGCAGTGCTGGTAGGTTGGATCAGCCCCAGCATTTT
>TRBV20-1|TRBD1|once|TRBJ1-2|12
CSFPGQGGGYTF
TGCAGTTTCCCCGGACAGGGGGGTGGCTACACCTTC
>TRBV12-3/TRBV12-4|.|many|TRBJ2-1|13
CASSLSLHNEQFF
TGTGCCAGCAGTTTAAGTCTCCACAATGAGCAGTTCTTC
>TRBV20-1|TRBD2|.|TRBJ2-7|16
CSARDFVVAGAGEQYF
TGCAGTGCTAGAGATTTTGTGGTAGCGGGAGCTGGCGAGCAGTACTTC
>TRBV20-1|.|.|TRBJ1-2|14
CSAREGERGYGYTF
TGCAGTGCTAGAGAGGGGGAGAGGGGCTATGGCTACACCTTC
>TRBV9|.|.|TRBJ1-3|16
CASSVGPVLAGNTIYF
TGTGCCAGCAGCGTAGGCCCCGTTTTGGCTGGAAACACCATATATTTT
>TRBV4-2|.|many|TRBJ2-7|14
CASSQEHLGREQYF
TGTGCCAGCAGCCAAGAACACCTCGGGCGCGAGCAGTACTTC
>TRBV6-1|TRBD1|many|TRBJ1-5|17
CASRPTTGVWAGQPQHF
TGTGCCAGCAGACCGACTACAGGGGTTTGGGCGGGTCAGCCCCAGCATTTT
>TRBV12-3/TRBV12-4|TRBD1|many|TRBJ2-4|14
CASSSGTGGNIQYF
TGTGCCAGCAGTTCAGGGACAGGGGGAAACATTCAGTACTTC
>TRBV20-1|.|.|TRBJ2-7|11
CSAGTLLREYF
TGCAGTGCAGGGACTCTATTGAGGGAGTACTTC
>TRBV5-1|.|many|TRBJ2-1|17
CASSPGLERMDYNEQFF
TGCGCCAGCAGCCCGGGTCTGGAGAGGATGGACTACAATGAGCAGTTCTTC
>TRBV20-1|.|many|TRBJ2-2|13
CSARGSNTGELFF
TGCAGTGCTAGAGGATCGAACACCGGGGAGCTGTTTTTT
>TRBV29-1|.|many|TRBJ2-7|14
CSVVWGTGSYEQYF
TGCAGCGTTGTGTGGGGTACGGGCTCCTACGAGCAGTACTTC
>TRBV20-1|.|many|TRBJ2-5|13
CSASYRVEETQYF
TGCAGTGCTAGCTACAGGGTAGAAGAGACCCAGTACTTC
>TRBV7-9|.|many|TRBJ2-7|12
CASSWTNYEQYF
TGTGCCAGCAGCTGGACAAATTACGAGCAGTACTTC
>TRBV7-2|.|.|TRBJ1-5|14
CASSLEHRSQPQHF
TGTGCCAGCAGCTTAGAGCACAGATCACAGCCCCAGCATTTT
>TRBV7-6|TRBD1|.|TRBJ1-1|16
CASSSRPQGSNTEAFF
TGTGCCAGCAGCTCCCGACCACAGGGGTCGAACACTGAAGCTTTCTTT
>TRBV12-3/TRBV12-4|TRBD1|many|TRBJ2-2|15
CASSTGGGNTGELFF
TGTGCCAGCAGCACAGGGGGCGGGAACACCGGGGAGCTGTTTTTT
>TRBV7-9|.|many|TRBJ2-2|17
CASSLDVGTGVNGELFF
TGTGCCAGCAGCTTAGATGTTGGAACGGGAGTTAACGGGGAGCTGTTTTTT
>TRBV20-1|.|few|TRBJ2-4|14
CSASGGTGANIQYF
TGCAGTGCCTCCGGGGGAACAGGGGCAAACATTCAGTACTTC
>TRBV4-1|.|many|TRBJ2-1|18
CASSQDSSGYGSYNEQFF
TGCGCCAGCAGCCAAGATTCTTCAGGGTACGGGTCTTACAATGAGCAGTTCTTC
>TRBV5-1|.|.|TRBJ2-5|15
CASSLEGRGAETQYF
TGCGCCAGCAGCTTGGAGGGCAGAGGGGCAGAGACCCAGTACTTC